This T cell receptor (beta chain) was sequenced during a study of cytomegalovirus exposure and HLA in healthy donors. Germline V gene lookup returns CDR1 SGHNT and CDR2 YYREEE (reference sequence). This CDR3 is 15 amino acids long. V shed 1 base and J shed 0 bases, with 11 bases lying between them. About this clone itself: Antigen specificity is unknown.

Vbeta (60) and Jbeta (13) primers were used in the PCR. Produced via immunoSEQ multiplex PCR; TCRdb's table is partial and in-frame only. The sample includes 170,000 or so clones, around 77% of them seen just once. Overall study results and limits: TCR beta V- and J-gene trimming was later associated with a missense DCLRE1C variant. Generally TCR sequences proved uncommon, though certain public TCRs appeared in numerous donors.

The sample comprised PBMCs. J is TRBJ2-7 and V is TRBV5-4; the D gene is possibly TRBD1 (6 bases). The TCR originated in a man aged 55-75 years in good health and CMV-seronegative. The CDR3 coding sequence is TGTGCCAGCAGCTTGCAGGACAGACCCTCCTACGAGCAGTACTTC. Amino acids: CASSLQDRPSYEQYF. Full variable domain (missing parts from reference TRBV5-4 and TRBJ2-7): ETGVTQSPTHLIKTRGQQVTLRCSSQSGHNTVSWYQQALGQGPQFIFQYYREEENGRGNFPPRFSGLQFPNYSSELNVNALELDDSALYLCASSLQDRPSYEQYFGPGTRLTVT.